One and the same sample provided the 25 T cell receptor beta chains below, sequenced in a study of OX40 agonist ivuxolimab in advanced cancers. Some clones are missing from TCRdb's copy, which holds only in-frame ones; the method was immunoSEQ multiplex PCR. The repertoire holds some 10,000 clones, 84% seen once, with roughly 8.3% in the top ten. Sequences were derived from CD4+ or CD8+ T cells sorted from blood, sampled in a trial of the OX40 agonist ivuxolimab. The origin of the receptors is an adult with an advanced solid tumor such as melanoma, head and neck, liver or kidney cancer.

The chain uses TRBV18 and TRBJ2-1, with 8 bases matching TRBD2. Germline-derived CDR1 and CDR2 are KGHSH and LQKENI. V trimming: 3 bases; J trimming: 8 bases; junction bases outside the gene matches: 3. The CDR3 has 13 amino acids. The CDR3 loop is CASSPTSGYEQFF. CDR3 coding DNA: TGTGCCAGCTCACCTACTAGCGGCTATGAGCAGTTCTTC.

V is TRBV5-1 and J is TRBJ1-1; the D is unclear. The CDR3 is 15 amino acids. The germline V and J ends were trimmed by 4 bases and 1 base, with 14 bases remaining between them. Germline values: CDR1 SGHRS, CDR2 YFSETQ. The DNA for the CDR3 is TGCGCCAGCAGCCTCTGGGTGGAGGGGAACACTGAAGCTTTCTTT. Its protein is CASSLWVEGNTEAFF.

The CDR3 is CASSFWNRGGRGTGELFF. CDR3 nucleotide sequence: TGTGCCAGCAGCTTCTGGAATCGGGGAGGCAGGGGAACCGGGGAGCTGTTTTTT. V gene TRBV7-9 combines with J gene TRBJ2-2; D is perhaps TRBD1 or TRBD2 (6 bases each). The CDR3 consists of 18 residues. Germline V gene data show CDR1 as SEHNR and CDR2 as FQNEAQ (reference sequence). V gave up 3 bases and J gave up 5 bases, with 22 bases separating them.

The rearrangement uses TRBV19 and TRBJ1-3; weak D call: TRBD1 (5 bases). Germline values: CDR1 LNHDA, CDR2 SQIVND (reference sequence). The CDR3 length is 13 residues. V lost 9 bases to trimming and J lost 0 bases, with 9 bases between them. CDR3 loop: CASRDYSGNTIYF. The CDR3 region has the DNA TGTGCCAGCCGGGACTACTCTGGAAACACCATATATTTT.

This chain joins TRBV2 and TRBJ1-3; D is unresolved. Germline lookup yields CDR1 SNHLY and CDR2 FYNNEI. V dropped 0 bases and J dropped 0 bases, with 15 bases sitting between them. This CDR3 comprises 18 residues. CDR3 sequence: CASSEAAGPRGSGNTIYF. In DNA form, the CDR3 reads TGTGCCAGCAGTGAAGCGGCGGGCCCAAGAGGCTCTGGAAACACCATATATTTT.

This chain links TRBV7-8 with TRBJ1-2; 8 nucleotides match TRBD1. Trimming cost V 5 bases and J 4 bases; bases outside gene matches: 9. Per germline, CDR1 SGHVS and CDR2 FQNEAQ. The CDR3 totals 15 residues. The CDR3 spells CASSLTGGTAYGYTF. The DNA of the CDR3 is TGTGCCAGCAGCCTCACAGGGGGGACTGCCTATGGCTACACCTTC.

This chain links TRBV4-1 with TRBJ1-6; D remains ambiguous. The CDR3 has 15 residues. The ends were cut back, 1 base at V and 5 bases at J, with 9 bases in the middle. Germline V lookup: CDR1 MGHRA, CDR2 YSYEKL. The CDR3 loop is CASSQGVRDNSPLHF. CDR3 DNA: TGCGCCAGCAGCCAAGGGGTCCGGGATAATTCACCCCTCCACTTT.

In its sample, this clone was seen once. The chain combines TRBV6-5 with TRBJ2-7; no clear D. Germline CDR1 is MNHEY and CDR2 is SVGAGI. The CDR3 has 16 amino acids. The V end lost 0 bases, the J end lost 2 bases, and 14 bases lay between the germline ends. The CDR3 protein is CASSYSIGPATYEQYF. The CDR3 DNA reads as TGTGCCAGCAGTTACTCGATCGGCCCCGCCACCTACGAGCAGTACTTC.

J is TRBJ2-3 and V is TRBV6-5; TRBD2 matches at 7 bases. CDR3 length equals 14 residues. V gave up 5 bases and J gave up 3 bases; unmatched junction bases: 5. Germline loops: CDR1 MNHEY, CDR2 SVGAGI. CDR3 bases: TGTGCCAGCAGTCCCCGGGGGGAGACAGATACGCAGTATTTT. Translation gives CASSPRGETDTQYF.

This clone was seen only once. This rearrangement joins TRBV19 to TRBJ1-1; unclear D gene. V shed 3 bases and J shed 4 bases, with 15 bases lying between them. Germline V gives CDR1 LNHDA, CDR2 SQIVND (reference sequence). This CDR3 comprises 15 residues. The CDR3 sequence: CASSIYSGEGTEAFF. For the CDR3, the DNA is TGTGCCAGTAGTATTTATAGTGGAGAGGGCACTGAAGCTTTCTTT.

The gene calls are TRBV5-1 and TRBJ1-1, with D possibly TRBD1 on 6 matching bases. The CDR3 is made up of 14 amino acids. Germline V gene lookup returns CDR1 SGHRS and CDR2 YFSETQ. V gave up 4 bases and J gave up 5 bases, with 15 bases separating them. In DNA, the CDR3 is TGCGCCAGCAGCGTGACAGGATCGCAGACTGAAGCTTTCTTT. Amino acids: CASSVTGSQTEAFF.

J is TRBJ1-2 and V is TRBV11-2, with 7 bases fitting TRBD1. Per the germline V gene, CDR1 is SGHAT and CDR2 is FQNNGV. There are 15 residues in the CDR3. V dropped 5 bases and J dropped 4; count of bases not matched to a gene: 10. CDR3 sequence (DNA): TGTGCCAGCAGCCCTCGGGAGCCAGGGGGCTATGGCTACACCTTC. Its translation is CASSPREPGGYGYTF.

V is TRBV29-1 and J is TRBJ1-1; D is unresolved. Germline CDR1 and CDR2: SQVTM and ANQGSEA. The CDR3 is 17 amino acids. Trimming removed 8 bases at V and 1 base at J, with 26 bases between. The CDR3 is CSCLGSTVAHANTEAFF. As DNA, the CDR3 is TGCAGCTGTCTCGGCTCTACGGTGGCCCACGCGAACACTGAAGCTTTCTTT.

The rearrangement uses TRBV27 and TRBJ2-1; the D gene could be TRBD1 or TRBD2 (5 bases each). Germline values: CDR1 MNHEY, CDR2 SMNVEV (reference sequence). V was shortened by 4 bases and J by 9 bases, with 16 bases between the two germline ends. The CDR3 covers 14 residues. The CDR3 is CASSSGTSRGEQFF. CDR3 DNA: TGTGCCAGCAGTTCGGGAACTAGTAGGGGTGAGCAGTTCTTC.

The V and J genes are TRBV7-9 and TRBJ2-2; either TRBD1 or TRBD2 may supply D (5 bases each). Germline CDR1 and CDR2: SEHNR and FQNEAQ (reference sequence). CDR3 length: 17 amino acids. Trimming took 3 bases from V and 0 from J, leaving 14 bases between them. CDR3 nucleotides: TGTGCCAGCAGCTTGCTGGGACGCCAGTCGAACACCGGGGAGCTGTTTTTT. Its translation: CASSLLGRQSNTGELFF.

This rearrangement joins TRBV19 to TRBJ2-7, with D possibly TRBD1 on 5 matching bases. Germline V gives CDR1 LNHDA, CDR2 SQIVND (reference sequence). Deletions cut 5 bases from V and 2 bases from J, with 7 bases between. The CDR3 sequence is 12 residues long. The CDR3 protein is CASSDRPYEQYF. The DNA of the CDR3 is TGTGCCAGTAGTGACAGACCCTACGAGCAGTACTTC.

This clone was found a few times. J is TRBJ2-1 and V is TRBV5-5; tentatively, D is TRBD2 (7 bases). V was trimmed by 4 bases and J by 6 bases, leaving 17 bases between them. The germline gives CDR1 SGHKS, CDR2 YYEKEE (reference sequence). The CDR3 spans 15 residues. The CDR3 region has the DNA TGTGCCAGCAGCCCTTGGGGGGGGGCTGGCAATGAGCAGTTCTTC. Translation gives CASSPWGGAGNEQFF.

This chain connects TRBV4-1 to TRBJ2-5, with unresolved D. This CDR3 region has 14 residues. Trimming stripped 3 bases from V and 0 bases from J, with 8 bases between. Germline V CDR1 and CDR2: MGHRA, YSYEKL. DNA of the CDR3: TGCGCCAGCAGCCAGAAAACGTACCAAGAGACCCAGTACTTC. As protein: CASSQKTYQETQYF.

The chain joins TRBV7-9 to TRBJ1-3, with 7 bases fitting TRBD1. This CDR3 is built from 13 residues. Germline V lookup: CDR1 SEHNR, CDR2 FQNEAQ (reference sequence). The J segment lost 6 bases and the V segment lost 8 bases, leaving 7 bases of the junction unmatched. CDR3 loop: CASLPGTENTIYF. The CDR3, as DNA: TGTGCCAGCTTACCCGGGACAGAAAACACCATATATTTT.

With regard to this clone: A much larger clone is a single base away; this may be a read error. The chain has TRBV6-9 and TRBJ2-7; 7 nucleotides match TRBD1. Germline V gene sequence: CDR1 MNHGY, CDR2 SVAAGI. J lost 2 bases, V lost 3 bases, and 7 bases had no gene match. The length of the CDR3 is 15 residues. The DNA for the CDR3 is TGTGCCAGCAGTTACGCTTGTACAGGGGCCTACGAGCAGTACTTC. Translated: CASSYACTGAYEQYF.

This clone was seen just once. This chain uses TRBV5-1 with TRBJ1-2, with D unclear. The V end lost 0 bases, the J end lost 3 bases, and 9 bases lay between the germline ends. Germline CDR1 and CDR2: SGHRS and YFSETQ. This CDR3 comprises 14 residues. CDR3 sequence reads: CASSLGQTYYGYTF. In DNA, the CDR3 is TGCGCCAGCAGCTTGGGGCAGACCTACTATGGCTACACCTTC.

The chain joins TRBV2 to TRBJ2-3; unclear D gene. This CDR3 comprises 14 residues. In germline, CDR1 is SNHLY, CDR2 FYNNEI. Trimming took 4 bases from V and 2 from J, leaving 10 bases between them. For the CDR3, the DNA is TGTGCCAGCAGTGCCCCCACAGACACAGATACGCAGTATTTT. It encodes CASSAPTDTDTQYF.

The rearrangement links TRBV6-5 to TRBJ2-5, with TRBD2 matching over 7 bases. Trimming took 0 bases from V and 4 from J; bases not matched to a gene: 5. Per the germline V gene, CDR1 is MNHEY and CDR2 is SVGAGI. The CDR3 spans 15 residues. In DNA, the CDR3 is TGTGCCAGCAGTTACTCGACGGGGGGACTAGAGACCCAGTACTTC. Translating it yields CASSYSTGGLETQYF.

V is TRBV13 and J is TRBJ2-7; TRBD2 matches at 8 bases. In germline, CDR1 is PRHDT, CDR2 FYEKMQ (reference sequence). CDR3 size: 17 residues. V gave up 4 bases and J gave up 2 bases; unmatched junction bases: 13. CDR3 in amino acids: CASSSGRSLAEPYEQYF. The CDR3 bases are TGTGCCAGCAGCTCCGGTCGTTCACTAGCGGAGCCCTACGAGCAGTACTTC.

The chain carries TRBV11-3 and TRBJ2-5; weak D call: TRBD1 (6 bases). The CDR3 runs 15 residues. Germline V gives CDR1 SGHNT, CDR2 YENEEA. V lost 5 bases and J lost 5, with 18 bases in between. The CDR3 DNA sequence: TGTGCCAGCAGCCCCTCCCACAGGGTTGGGGAGACCCAGTACTTC. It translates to CASSPSHRVGETQYF.